This entry concerns a single TCR beta chain. The antigen remains unidentified. The data were taken from a study of cytomegalovirus exposure and HLA in healthy donors. Study-level points and caveats: In a later analysis, an Asian-associated ancestry cluster reportedly showed fewer N-insertions than the approximately 670-donor mean. Later analysis showed most CMV-associated TCR beta chains appearing HLA-restricted. The classifier, whose performance was assessed in both the original and validation cohorts, reportedly diagnosed cytomegalovirus status with high specificity and sensitivity.

The PCR used 60 Vbeta and 13 Jbeta primers. The assay was immunoSEQ multiplex PCR, and TCRdb's table has in-frame clones only and misses some. This sample has some 98,000 clones; approximately 71% occur once, and the top ten carry less than 8.5%. This CDR3 has 15 amino acids. V shed 5 bases and J shed 1 base, with 14 bases lying between them. Germline-derived CDR1 and CDR2 are SGHTA and FQGNSA. Input material: PBMCs. This receptor was taken from a female donor in good health and CMV-seronegative. The V gene is TRBV7-2, the J gene TRBJ1-1, with a possible D match to TRBD1 (6 bases). CDR3 in amino acids: CASSLERGGNTEAFF. CDR3 DNA sequence: TGTGCCAGCAGCCTAGAGAGGGGGGGGAACACTGAAGCTTTCTTT.